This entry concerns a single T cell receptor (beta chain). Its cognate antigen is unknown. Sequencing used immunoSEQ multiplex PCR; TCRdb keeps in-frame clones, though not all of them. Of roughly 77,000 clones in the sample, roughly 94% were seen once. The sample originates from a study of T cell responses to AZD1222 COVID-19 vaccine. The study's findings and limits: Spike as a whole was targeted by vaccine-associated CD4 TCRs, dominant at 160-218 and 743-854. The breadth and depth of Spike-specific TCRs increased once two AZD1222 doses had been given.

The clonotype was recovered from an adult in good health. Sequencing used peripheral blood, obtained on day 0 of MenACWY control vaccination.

This chain's CDR3 is CASSDRDRGEQYF. The DNA for the CDR3 is TGTGCCAGCAGCGACCGGGACAGGGGTGAGCAGTACTTC. The chain carries TRBV21-1 and TRBJ2-7; the table names TRBD1, a call not compared with the DNA. TRBV21-1 is a listed pseudogene. The CDR3 is made up of 13 amino acids.